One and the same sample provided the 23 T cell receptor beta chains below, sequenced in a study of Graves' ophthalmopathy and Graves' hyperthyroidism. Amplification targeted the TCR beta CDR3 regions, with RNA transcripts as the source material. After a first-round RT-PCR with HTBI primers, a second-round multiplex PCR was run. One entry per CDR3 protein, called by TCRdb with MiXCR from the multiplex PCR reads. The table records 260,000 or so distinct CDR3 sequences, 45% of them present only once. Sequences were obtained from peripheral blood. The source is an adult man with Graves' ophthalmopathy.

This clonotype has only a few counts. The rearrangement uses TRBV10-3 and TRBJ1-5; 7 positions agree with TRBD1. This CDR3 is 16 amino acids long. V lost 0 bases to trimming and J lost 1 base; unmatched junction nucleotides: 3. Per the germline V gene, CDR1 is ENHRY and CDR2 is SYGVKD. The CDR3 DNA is TGTGCCATCAGTGAGTCGGGGACAGCGAGCAATCAGCCCCAGCATTTT. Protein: CAISESGTASNQPQHF.

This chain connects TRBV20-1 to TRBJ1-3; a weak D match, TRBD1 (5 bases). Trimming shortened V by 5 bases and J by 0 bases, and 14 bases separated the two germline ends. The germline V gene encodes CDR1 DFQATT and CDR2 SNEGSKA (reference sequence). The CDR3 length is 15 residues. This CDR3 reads CSALAPGGSGNTIYF. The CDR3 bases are TGCAGTGCTCTCGCCCCTGGGGGCTCTGGAAACACCATATATTTT.

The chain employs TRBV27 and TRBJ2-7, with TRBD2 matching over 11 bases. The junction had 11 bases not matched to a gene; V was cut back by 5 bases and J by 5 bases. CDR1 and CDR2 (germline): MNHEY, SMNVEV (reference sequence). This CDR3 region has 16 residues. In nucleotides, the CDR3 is TGTGCCAGCAGTACCCGACTAGCGGGAAGGTCGGACGAGCAGTACTTC. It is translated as CASSTRLAGRSDEQYF.

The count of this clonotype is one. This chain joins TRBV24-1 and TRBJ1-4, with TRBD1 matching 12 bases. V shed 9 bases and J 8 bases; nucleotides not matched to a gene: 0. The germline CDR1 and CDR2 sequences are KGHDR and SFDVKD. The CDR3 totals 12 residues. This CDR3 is CATGTGGEKLFF. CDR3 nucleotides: TGTGCCACCGGGACAGGGGGCGAAAAACTGTTTTTT.

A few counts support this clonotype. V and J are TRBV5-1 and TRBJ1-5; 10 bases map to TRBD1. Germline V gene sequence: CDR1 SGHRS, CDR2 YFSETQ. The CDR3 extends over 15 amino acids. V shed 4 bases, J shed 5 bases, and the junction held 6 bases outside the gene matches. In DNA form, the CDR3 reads TGCGCCAGCAGCGTGGGACAGGGGCCGTATCAGCCCCAGCATTTT. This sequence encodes CASSVGQGPYQPQHF.

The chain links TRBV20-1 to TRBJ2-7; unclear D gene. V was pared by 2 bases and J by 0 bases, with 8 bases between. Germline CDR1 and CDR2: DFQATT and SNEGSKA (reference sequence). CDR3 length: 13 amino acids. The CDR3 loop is CSARTVSSYEQYF. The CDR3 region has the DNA TGCAGTGCTAGAACAGTGAGCTCCTACGAGCAGTACTTC.

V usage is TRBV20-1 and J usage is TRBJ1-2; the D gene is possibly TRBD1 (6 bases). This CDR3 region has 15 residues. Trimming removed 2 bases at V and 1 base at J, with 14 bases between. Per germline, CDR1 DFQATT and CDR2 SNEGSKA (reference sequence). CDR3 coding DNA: TGCAGTGCTAGACCATTCGGACAGTTTAACTATGGCTACACCTTC. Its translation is CSARPFGQFNYGYTF.

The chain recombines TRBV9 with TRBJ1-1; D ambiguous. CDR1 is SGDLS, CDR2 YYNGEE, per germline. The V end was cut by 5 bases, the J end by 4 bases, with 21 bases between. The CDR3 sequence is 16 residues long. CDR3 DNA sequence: TGTGCCAGCAGTTTAGCCCCGGCTCGGGAGCGCACTGAAGCTTTCTTT. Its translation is CASSLAPARERTEAFF.

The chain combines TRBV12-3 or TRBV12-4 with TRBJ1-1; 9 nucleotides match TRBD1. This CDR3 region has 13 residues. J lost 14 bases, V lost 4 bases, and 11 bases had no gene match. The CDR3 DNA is TGTGCCAGCAGTTGGGACAGGGCTGATGGGCAGTTCTTT. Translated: CASSWDRADGQFF.

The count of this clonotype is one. The CDR3 loop reads CASSTPTGSMWGYTF. In DNA form, the CDR3 reads TGTGCCAGCAGCACACCGACAGGGTCGATGTGGGGCTACACCTTC. The rearrangement uses TRBV7-2 and TRBJ1-2; 7 bases agree with TRBD1. V gave up 5 bases and J gave up 8 bases; unmatched junction bases: 14. CDR1 SGHTA and CDR2 FQGNSA come from the germline V gene. The CDR3 length is 15 residues.

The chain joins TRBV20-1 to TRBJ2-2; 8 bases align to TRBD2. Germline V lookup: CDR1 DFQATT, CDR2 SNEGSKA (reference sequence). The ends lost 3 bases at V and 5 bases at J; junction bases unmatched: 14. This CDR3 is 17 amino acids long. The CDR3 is CSASDPSGSPRTGELFF. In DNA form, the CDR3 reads TGCAGTGCTAGTGATCCTAGCGGGTCCCCGCGGACCGGGGAGCTGTTTTTT.

The CDR3 region has the DNA TGTGCCAGCAGCCTCCTGGGCGCGGGCACTGAAGCTTTCTTT. It encodes CASSLLGAGTEAFF. V usage is TRBV7-3 and J usage is TRBJ1-1, with D hard to call. The length of the CDR3 is 14 residues. The germline V gene encodes CDR1 SGHTA and CDR2 FQGTGA. V was trimmed by 5 bases and J by 4 bases, leaving 14 bases between them.

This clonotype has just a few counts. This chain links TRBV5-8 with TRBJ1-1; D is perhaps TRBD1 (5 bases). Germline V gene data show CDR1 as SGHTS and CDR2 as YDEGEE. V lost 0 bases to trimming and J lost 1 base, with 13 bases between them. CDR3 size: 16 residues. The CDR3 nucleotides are TGTGCCAGCAGCTTGGCATTGTTAGGGACGAACACTGAAGCTTTCTTT. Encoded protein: CASSLALLGTNTEAFF.

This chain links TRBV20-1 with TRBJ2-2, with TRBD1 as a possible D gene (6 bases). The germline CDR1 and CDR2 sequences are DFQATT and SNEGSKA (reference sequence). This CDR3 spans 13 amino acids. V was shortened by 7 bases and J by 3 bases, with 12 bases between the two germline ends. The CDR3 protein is CSVTGGYTGELFF. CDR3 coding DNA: TGCAGTGTGACAGGAGGTTACACCGGGGAGCTGTTTTTT.

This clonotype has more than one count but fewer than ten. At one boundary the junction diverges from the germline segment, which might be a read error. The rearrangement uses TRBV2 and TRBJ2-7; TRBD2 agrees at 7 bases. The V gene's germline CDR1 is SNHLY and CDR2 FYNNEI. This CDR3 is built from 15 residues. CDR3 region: CASSYPGTTRNEQYF. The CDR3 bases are TGCGCCAGCAGCTACCCCGGGACTACCCGTAACGAGCAGTACTTC. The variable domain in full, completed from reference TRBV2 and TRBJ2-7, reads EPEVTQTPSHQVTQMGQEVILRCVPISNHLYFYWYRQILGQKVEFLVSFYNNEISEKSEIFDDQFSVERPDGSNFTLKIRSTKLEDSAMYFCASSYPGTTRNEQYFGPGTRLTVT.

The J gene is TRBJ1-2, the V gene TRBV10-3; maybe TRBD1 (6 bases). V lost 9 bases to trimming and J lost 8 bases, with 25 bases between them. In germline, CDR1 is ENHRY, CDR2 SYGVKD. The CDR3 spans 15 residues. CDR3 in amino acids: CAISGESNQGTGYTF. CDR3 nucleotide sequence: TGTGCCATTTCAGGGGAGTCGAATCAGGGGACGGGCTACACCTTC.

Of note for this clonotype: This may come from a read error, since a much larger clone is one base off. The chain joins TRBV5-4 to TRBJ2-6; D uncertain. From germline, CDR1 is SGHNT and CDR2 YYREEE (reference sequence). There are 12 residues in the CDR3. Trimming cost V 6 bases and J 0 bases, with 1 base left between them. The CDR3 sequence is CASNSGANVLTF. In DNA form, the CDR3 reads TGTGCCAGCAACTCTGGGGCCAACGTCCTGACTTTC.

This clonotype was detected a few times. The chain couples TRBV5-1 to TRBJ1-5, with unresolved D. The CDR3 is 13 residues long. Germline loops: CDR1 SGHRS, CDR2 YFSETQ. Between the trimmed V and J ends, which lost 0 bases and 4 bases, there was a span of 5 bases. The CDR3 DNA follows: TGCGCCAGCAGCTTGGCACATAATCAGCCCCAGCATTTT. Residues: CASSLAHNQPQHF.

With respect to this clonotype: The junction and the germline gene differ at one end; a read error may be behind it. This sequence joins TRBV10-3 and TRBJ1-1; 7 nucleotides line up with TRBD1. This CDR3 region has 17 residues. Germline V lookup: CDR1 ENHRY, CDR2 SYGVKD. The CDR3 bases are TGTGCCAGCAGTTACGGATTGGGGGACAGCCTGAACACTGAAGCTTTCTTT. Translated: CASSYGLGDSLNTEAFF.

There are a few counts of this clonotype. CDR3 sequence reads: CATSDLRDKDSNQPQHF. In nucleotides, the CDR3 is TGTGCCACCAGTGATCTCCGGGACAAAGATAGCAATCAGCCCCAGCATTTT. The rearrangement links TRBV24-1 to TRBJ1-5; the D gene is possibly TRBD1 (6 bases). Germline lookup yields CDR1 KGHDR and CDR2 SFDVKD. This CDR3 has 17 residues. The ends were cut back, 3 bases at V and 0 bases at J, with 14 bases in the middle.

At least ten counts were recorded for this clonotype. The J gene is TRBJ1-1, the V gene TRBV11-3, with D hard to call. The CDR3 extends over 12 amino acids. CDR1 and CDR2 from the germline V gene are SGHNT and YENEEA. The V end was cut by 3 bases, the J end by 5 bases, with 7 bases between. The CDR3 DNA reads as TGTGCCAGCAGCTTTCCCTGGACTGAAGCTTTCTTT. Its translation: CASSFPWTEAFF.

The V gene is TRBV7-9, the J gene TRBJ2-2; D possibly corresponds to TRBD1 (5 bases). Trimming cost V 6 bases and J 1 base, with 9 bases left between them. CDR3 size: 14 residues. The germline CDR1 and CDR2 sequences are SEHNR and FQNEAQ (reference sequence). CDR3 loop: CASRIQGNTGELFF. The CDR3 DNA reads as TGTGCCAGCAGAATTCAGGGGAACACCGGGGAGCTGTTTTTT.

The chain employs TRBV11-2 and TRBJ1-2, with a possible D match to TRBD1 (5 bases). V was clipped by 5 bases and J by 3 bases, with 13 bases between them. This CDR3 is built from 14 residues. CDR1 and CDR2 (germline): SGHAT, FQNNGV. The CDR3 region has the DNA TGTGCCAGCAGCGCGAACCGGGACCACTATGGCTACACCTTC. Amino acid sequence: CASSANRDHYGYTF.